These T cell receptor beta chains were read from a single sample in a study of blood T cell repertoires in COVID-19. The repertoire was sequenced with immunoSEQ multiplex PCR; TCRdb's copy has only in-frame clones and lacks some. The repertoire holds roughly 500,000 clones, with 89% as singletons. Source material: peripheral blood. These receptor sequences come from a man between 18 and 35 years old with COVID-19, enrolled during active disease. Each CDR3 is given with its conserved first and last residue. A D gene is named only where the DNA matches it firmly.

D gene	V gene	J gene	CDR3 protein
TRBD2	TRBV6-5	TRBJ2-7	CASSYSRIAGTYEQYF
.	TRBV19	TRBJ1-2	CASKVEVGSEGYTF
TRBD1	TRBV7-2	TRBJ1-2	CASSMRQGSNYGYTF
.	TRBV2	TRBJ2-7	CASKRTQGLSEQYF
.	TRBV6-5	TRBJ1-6	CASSYSRDRQNSPLHF
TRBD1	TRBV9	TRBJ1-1	CASSVADRDTEAFF
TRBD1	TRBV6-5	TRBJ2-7	CASSRDRDVTYEQYF
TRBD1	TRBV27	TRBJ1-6	CASSSGRGDDSPLHF
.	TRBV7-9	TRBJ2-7	CASSLGRGAQSYEQYF
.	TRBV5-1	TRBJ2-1	CASSLPLGNEQFF
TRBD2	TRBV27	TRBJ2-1	CASSLRAGGFNEQFF
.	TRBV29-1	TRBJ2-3	CSVFPGDTQYF
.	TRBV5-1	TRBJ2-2	CASSIPGFTGELFF
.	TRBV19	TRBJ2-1	CASSTPTTPSYNEQFF
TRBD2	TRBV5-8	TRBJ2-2	CASSPRTSGGPSNTGELFF
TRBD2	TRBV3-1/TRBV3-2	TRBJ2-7	CASSQEVPAGGAEQYF
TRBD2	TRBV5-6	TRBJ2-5	CASRPSGAGVGTQYF
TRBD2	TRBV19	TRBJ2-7	CASKLSGSFYEQYF
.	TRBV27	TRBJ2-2	CASALKLPSNTGELFF
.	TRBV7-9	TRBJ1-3	CASSFSQGSYSGNTIYF
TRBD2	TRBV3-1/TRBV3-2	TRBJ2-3	CASSYSGGAADTQYF
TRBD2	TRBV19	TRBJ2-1	CASSIELAAYNEQFF
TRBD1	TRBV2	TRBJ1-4	CASRETGVPNEKLFF
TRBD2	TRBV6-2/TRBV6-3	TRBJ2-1	CASSYRRAGGAYNEQFF
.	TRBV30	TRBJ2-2	CAWKRIYTGELFF
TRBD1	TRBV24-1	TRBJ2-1	CATSDPLATGGYEQFF
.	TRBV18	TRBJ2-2	CASSPDRDTGELFF
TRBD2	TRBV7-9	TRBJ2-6	CASSTVAGALSGANVLTF
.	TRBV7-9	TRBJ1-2	CASSLGGGYTF
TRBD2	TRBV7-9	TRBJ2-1	CASSLSTRLAANNEQFF
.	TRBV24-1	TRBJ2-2	CATSDSDEGFTGELFF
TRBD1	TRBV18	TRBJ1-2	CASSPDRDRGFGYTF
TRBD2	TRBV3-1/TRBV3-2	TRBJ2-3	CASSLGPGGADTQYF
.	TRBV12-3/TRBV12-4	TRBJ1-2	CASSSPGEGGYTF
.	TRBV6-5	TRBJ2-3	CASSPSQGRMQYF
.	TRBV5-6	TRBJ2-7	CASSLYGTPSAYEQYF
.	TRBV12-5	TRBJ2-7	CASGLRLSSYEQYF
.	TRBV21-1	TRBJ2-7	CASTYAGTVPPYEQYF
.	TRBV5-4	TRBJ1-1	CASSPRVENWGTEAFF
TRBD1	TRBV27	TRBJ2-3	CAVKGAKNKNTQYF
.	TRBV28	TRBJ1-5	CASSFWQGNQPQHF
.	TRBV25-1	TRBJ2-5	CASSRTRQNQETQYF
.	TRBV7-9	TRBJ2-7	CASSPLYEQYF
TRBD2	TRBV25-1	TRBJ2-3	CASSIGLATTDTQYF
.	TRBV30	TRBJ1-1	CAWSVPTEAFF
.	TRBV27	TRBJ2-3	CASTGVRAGTSTDTQYF
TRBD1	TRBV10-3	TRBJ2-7	CAISLFRDSYEQYF
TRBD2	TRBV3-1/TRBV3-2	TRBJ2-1	CASSHSSLKPGGDEQFF
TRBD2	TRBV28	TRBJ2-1	CASRERGREGHEQFF
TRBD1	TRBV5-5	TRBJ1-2	CASSPKQTGVYGYTF
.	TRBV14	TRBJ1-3	CASSTQTHGNTIYF
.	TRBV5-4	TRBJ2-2	CASSLFGGADTGELFF